The next 13 T cell receptor beta chains were all read from a single sample in a study of blood T cell repertoires in COVID-19. Only in-frame clones appear in the TCRdb table, and some are missing; sequencing was by immunoSEQ multiplex PCR. The table records roughly 200,000 clones, about 87% of them present only once. Material for sequencing was peripheral blood. All receptors come from a man between 65 and 85 years old with acute or convalescent COVID-19.

This chain links TRBV20-1 with TRBJ2-7; the match to TRBD1 covers 7 bases. Germline CDR1 reads DFQATT; CDR2 reads SNEGSKA (reference sequence). Germline trimming cut 6 bases from V and 8 bases from J; bases unmatched to any gene: 7. The CDR3 is made up of 11 amino acids. CDR3 nucleotides: TGCAGTGCAACCCCGACAGGGAAGCAGTACTTC. It encodes CSATPTGKQYF.

This clone was found a few times. The chain is built from TRBV19 and TRBJ2-7; D gene ambiguous. There are 15 residues in the CDR3. Trimming left V 0 bases short and J 0 bases short, with 9 bases between. CDR1 and CDR2 from the germline V gene are LNHDA and SQIVND (reference sequence). The CDR3 DNA sequence: TGTGCCAGTAGTATAGATCATGCAGTCTCCTACGAGCAGTACTTC. Translation: CASSIDHAVSYEQYF.

The chain carries TRBV5-6 and TRBJ2-7, with a possible D match to TRBD1 (6 bases). Per the germline V gene, CDR1 is SGHDT and CDR2 is YYEEEE. The CDR3 consists of 13 residues. Trimming left V 4 bases short and J 1 base short, with 9 bases between. The CDR3 DNA reads TGTGCCAGCAGCCTGGGACAATCCTACGAGCAGTACTTC. Translating gives CASSLGQSYEQYF.

The chain combines TRBV29-1 with TRBJ1-2; the D gene is possibly TRBD1 (6 bases). CDR3 length equals 12 residues. Germline V gives CDR1 SQVTM, CDR2 ANQGSEA. Trimming pared 3 bases from V and 8 bases from J, leaving 13 bases between. The CDR3 DNA reads as TGCAGCGTTGACCCTACTACAGGGGGCTACACCTTC. Its translation is CSVDPTTGGYTF.

The chain links TRBV7-8 to TRBJ2-7; TRBD2 aligns across 9 bases. CDR1 is SGHVS, CDR2 FQNEAQ, per germline. The J segment lost 5 bases and the V segment lost 5 bases, leaving 16 bases of the junction unmatched. This CDR3 has 17 residues. In DNA, the CDR3 is TGTGCCAGCAGCAGCCGGGAGGGGACTAGCTCTTCTCACGAGCAGTACTTC. This translates into CASSSREGTSSSHEQYF.

The chain joins TRBV4-3 to TRBJ2-1; 8 positions match TRBD2. The CDR3 spans 17 residues. The germline CDR1 and CDR2 sequences are LGHNA and YSLEER. V shed 0 bases and J 7 bases; nucleotides not matched to a gene: 11. As DNA, the CDR3 is TGCGCCAGCAGCCAAGATCTTATTAGCGGGAACGGGAATGAGCAGTTCTTC. Its protein is CASSQDLISGNGNEQFF.

This clone was seen once. The V call is TRBV29-1, the J call TRBJ2-7, with D possibly being TRBD2 (5 bases). With 5 bases removed from V and 2 bases from J, the gap between germline ends came to 16 bases. Looked up from germline, CDR1 is SQVTM and CDR2 is ANQGSEA. The CDR3 extends over 14 amino acids. CDR3 region: CSVTRRPGTYEQYF. CDR3 DNA: TGCAGCGTTACTCGTCGGCCGGGGACCTACGAGCAGTACTTC.

This chain uses TRBV20-1 with TRBJ1-2, with no clear D. This CDR3 comprises 11 residues. Trimming shortened V by 3 bases and J by 3 bases, and 5 bases separated the two germline ends. Germline loops: CDR1 DFQATT, CDR2 SNEGSKA (reference sequence). The CDR3 loop is CSASVYYGYTF. Here the CDR3 DNA reads TGCAGTGCTAGCGTTTACTATGGCTACACCTTC.

For the CDR3, the DNA is TGTGCCAGCTCGTATGATTGGGACTTACGAGGTGGCTACACCTTC. Its translation: CASSYDWDLRGGYTF. The chain has TRBV9 and TRBJ1-2; a weak D match, TRBD1 (5 bases). The V end was cut by 7 bases, the J end by 7 bases, with 23 bases between. The germline CDR1 and CDR2 sequences are SGDLS and YYNGEE. This CDR3 region has 15 residues.

J is TRBJ2-3 and V is TRBV5-4, with a possible D match to TRBD2 (6 bases). Looked up from germline, CDR1 is SGHNT and CDR2 is YYREEE (reference sequence). The CDR3 spans 16 residues. V was pared by 1 base and J by 3 bases, with 15 bases between. The CDR3, as DNA: TGTGCCAGCAGCTTGAAAACGGGAGTAGCGACAGATACGCAGTATTTT. It translates to CASSLKTGVATDTQYF.

The rearrangement joins TRBV7-3 to TRBJ2-5; 9 bases match TRBD2. The trim removed 3 bases at V and 5 bases at J, leaving 22 bases unmatched. The germline V gene has CDR1 SGHTA and CDR2 FQGTGA. This CDR3 is 20 amino acids long. The CDR3 sequence: CASSLGGYSPGGRASETQYF. CDR3 nucleotide sequence: TGTGCCAGCAGCTTGGGTGGTTACTCTCCCGGCGGGAGGGCGTCGGAGACCCAGTACTTC.

The chain has TRBV7-3 and TRBJ2-2; TRBD2 aligns across 8 bases. CDR1 is SGHTA, CDR2 FQGTGA, per germline. V lost 1 base and J lost 2; bases outside the gene matches: 6. The CDR3 length is 17 residues. CDR3 DNA sequence: TGTGCCAGCAGCTTAAGGCTAGCGGGTGGAAACACCGGGGAGCTGTTTTTT. Translation gives CASSLRLAGGNTGELFF.

V gene TRBV14 combines with J gene TRBJ1-6, with 10 bases identical to TRBD1. The CDR3 runs to 17 residues. V dropped 2 bases and J dropped 8; count of bases not matched to a gene: 9. Germline V gene sequence: CDR1 SGHDN, CDR2 FVKESK. This CDR3 is CASSQLMGDRGDSPLHF. Written as DNA, the CDR3 is TGTGCCAGCAGCCAATTAATGGGGGACAGGGGTGATTCACCCCTCCACTTT.